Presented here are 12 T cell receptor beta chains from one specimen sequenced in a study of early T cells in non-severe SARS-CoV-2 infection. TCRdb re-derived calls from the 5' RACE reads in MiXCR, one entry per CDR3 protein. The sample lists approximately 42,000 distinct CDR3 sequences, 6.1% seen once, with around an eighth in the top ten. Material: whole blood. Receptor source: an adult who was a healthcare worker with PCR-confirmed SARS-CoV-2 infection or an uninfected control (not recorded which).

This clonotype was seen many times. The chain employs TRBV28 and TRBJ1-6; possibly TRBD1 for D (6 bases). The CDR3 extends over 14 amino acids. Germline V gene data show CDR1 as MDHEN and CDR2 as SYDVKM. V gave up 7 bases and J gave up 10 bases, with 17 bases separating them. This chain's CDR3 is CASNLWQGSSPLHF. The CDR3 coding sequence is TGTGCCAGCAACTTATGGCAGGGGAGCTCACCCCTCCACTTT.

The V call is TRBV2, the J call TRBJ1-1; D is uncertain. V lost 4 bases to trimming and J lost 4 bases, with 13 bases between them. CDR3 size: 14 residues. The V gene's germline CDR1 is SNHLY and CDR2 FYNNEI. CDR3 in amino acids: CASSVGPMTTEAFF. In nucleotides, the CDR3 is TGTGCCAGCAGTGTCGGTCCGATGACCACTGAAGCTTTCTTT.

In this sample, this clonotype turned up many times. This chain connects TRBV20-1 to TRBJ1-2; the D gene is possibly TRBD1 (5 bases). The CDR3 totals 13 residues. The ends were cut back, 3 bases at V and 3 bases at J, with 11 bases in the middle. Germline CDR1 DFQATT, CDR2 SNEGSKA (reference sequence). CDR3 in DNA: TGCAGTGCTAGTCAGGGATCATACTATGGCTACACCTTC. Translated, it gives CSASQGSYYGYTF.

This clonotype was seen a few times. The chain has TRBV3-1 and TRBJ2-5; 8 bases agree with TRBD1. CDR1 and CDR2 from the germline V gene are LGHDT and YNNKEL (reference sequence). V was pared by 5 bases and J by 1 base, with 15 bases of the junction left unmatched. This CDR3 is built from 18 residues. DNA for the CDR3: TGTGCCAGCAGCGGAGGCTTTGGGGACAGGACCTTCCAAGAGACCCAGTACTTC. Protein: CASSGGFGDRTFQETQYF.

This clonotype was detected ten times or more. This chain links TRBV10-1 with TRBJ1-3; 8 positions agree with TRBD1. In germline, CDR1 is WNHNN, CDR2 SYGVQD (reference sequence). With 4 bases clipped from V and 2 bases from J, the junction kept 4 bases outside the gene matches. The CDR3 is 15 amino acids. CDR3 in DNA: TGCGCCAGCAGTGGGGACAGGCGTCCTGGAAACACCATATATTTT. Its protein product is CASSGDRRPGNTIYF.

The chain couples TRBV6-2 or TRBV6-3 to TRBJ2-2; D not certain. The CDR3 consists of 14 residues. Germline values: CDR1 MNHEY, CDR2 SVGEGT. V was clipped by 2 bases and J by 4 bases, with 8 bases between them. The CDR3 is CASSYGFATGELFF. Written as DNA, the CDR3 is TGTGCCAGCAGTTACGGGTTTGCCACCGGGGAGCTGTTTTTT.

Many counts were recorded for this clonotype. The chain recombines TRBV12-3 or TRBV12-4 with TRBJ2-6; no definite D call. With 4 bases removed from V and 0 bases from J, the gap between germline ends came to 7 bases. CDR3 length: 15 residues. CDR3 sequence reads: CASSSFDSGANVLTF. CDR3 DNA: TGTGCCAGCAGTTCCTTCGACTCTGGGGCCAACGTCCTGACTTTC.

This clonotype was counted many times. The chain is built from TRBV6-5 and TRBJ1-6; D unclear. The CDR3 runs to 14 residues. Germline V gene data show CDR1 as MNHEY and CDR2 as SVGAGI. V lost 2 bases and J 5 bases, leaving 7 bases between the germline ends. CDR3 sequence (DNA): TGTGCCAGCAGTTACGCAGGAGATAATTCACCCCTCCACTTT. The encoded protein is CASSYAGDNSPLHF.

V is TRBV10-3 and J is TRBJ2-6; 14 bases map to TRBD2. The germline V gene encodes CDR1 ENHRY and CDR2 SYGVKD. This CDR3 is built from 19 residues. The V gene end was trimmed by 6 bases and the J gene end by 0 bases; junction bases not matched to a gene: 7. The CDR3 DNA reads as TGTGCCATCAGCCCGGGACTAGCGGGGGCTCCCTCTGGGGCCAACGTCCTGACTTTC. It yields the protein CAISPGLAGAPSGANVLTF.

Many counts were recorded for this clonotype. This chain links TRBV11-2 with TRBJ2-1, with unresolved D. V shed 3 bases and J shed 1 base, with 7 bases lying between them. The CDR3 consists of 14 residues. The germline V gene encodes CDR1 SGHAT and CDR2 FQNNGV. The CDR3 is CASSLDDSYNEQFF. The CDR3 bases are TGTGCCAGCAGCTTGGACGATTCCTACAATGAGCAGTTCTTC.

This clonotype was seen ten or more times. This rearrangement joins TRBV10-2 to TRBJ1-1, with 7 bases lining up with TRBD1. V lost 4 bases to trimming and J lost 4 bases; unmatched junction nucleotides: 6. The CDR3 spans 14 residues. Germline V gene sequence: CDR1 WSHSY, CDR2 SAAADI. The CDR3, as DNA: TGCGCCAGCAGTGGACAGGGTGTTGGCACTGAAGCTTTCTTT. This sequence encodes CASSGQGVGTEAFF.

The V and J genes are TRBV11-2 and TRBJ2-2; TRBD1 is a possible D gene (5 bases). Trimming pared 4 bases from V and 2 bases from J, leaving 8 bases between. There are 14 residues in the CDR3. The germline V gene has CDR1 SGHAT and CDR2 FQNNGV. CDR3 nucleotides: TGTGCCAGCAGCTCGCAGGGAAACACCGGGGAGCTGTTTTTT. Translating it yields CASSSQGNTGELFF.